This T cell receptor (beta chain) was identified during a study of blood T cell repertoires in COVID-19. Study context: Nucleic acid was either cDNA or gDNA, and it came from T cells, B-cell-depleted T cells, or PBMCs.

This CDR3 region has 14 residues. Germline V CDR1 and CDR2: SGHNT, YYREEE (reference sequence). Trimming took 4 bases from V and 8 from J; bases not matched to a gene: 4. How the authors handled the data: Counts of nucleated cells, estimated from reference gene primer amplification, were obtained. Repertoires were generated with immunoSEQ multiplex PCR, while TCRdb's copy carries only in-frame clones and drops some. The V and J calls and clone size come from that table; D and trimming were worked out from the DNA. The table records approximately 130,000 clones, more than 70% of them present only once.

Sequenced sample: peripheral blood. The V gene is TRBV5-4, the J gene TRBJ2-1; 12 bases agree with TRBD2. This clonotype was sampled from a human donor in a cohort sampled during active COVID-19. The CDR3: CASSLAGGRDEQFF. The CDR3 DNA reads TGTGCCAGCAGCCTAGCGGGGGGGCGGGATGAGCAGTTCTTC.